Listed here are 22 T cell receptor beta chains from one sample, sequenced in a study of CD8 T cells in Susac syndrome (dated by TCRdb to between 2019 and 2020). Libraries were prepared through the immunoSEQ multiplex PCR assay. RNA was extracted using the RNeasy kit, and roughly 0.45 to 1 microgram was reverse transcribed with random hexamers. TCRdb reprocessed the public reads (quality trimming at Q25 with fastp, clone calling with MiXCR) and kept in-frame beta chains. CDR3 protein duplicates are merged, each entry listing the most common genes and DNA. The sample data list 130,000 or so distinct CDR3 sequences, and roughly 94% of these were observed just once. The top ten constitute 0.095% to 0.1% of the sample. Material for sequencing was CD4+ T cells from PBMCs. The receptors originated from a human donor in good health.

The chain joins TRBV29-1 to TRBJ1-2; D perhaps matches TRBD1 (6 bases). This CDR3 spans 12 amino acids. Germline V lookup: CDR1 SQVTM, CDR2 ANQGSEA. The V gene lost 4 bases and the J gene lost 1 base, with 7 bases spanning the gap. The CDR3 sequence is CSVGQDNYGYTF. The CDR3, as DNA: TGCAGCGTTGGACAGGATAACTATGGCTACACCTTC.

A note on this clonotype: The junction and the germline gene differ at one end; a read error may be behind it. The chain joins TRBV7-7 to TRBJ2-5; D is possibly TRBD1 (6 bases). Germline CDR1 and CDR2: SSHAT and FNYEAQ (reference sequence). The CDR3 runs to 14 residues. For the CDR3, the DNA is TGTGCTAGCAGCCCCAGATGGGGGCAGGAGACCCAGTACTTC. This gives the protein CASSPRWGQETQYF. The full variable domain, completed using reference TRBV7-7 and TRBJ2-5, is GAGVSQSPRYKVTKRGQDVTLRCDPISSHATLYWYQQALGQGPEFLTYFNYEAQPDKSGLPSDRFSAERPEGSISTLTIQRTEQRDSAMYRCASSPRWGQETQYFGPGTRLLVL.

The table lists this clonotype with a count of one. The genes are TRBV7-8 and TRBJ1-3; tentatively, D is TRBD1 (5 bases). V lost 5 bases and J lost 2, with 13 bases in between. Germline CDR1 SGHVS, CDR2 FQNEAQ. The CDR3 is 15 amino acids. The DNA of the CDR3 is TGTGCCAGCAGCCAACCAGGGTCTGCTGGAAACACCATATATTTT. Its translation is CASSQPGSAGNTIYF.

J is TRBJ1-5 and V is TRBV9; TRBD1 matches at 9 bases. The V and J ends lost 2 bases and 7 bases, in that order; junction bases with no gene match: 4. The germline CDR1 and CDR2 sequences are SGDLS and YYNGEE. CDR3 length: 14 residues. CDR3 nucleotide sequence: TGTGCCAGCAGCGTGGGACAGGGAGGACAGCCCCAGCATTTT. This gives the protein CASSVGQGGQPQHF. Filled out from reference TRBV9 and TRBJ1-5, the complete variable domain reads DSGVTQTPKHLITATGQRVTLRCSPRSGDLSVYWYQQSLDQGLQFLIQYYNGEERAKGNILERFSAQQFPDLHSELNLSSLELGDSALYFCASSVGQGGQPQHFGDGTRLSIL.

The chain recombines TRBV19 with TRBJ2-1; D gene uncertain. This CDR3 is built from 11 residues. Germline V gives CDR1 LNHDA, CDR2 SQIVND (reference sequence). The V gene lost 3 bases and the J gene lost 8 bases, with 5 bases spanning the gap. Written as DNA, the CDR3 is TGTGCCAGTAGTATCAGGTATGAGCAGTTCTTC. The encoded protein is CASSIRYEQFF.

The chain combines TRBV19 with TRBJ2-7, with D possibly matching TRBD2 (6 bases). The germline CDR1 and CDR2 sequences are LNHDA and SQIVND (reference sequence). V gave up 4 bases and J gave up 0 bases, with 13 bases separating them. The CDR3 spans 15 residues. This chain's CDR3 is CASSNWRDPSYEQYF. The CDR3 DNA follows: TGTGCCAGTAGTAATTGGCGGGACCCCTCCTACGAGCAGTACTTC.

The chain uses TRBV24-1 and TRBJ2-3, with TRBD1 as a possible D gene (6 bases). V dropped 1 base and J dropped 8 bases, with 6 bases sitting between them. CDR1 KGHDR and CDR2 SFDVKD come from the germline V gene. The CDR3 is 12 amino acids. The CDR3 nucleotides are TGTGCCACCAGTGATTTAGGGGGTACGCAGTATTTT. This gives the protein CATSDLGGTQYF.

The rearrangement uses TRBV30 and TRBJ1-1, with D tentatively TRBD1 (5 bases). This CDR3 contains 14 residues. Germline CDR1 and CDR2: GTSNPN and SVGIG (reference sequence). Deletions cut 0 bases from V and 1 base from J, with 9 bases between. CDR3 sequence reads: CAWSVPGRNTEAFF. CDR3 nucleotide sequence: TGTGCCTGGAGTGTACCGGGGCGGAACACTGAAGCTTTCTTT.

This rearrangement joins TRBV3-1 to TRBJ1-1, with D perhaps TRBD1 (5 bases). The CDR3 length is 16 residues. V lost 3 bases and J lost 4, with 18 bases in between. Per the germline V gene, CDR1 is LGHDT and CDR2 is YNNKEL (reference sequence). DNA for the CDR3: TGTGCCAGCAGCCACTCCCAGGGTCGGGGTTTCACTGAAGCTTTCTTT. Translating gives CASSHSQGRGFTEAFF.

V gene TRBV18 combines with J gene TRBJ1-3; D gene uncertain. Germline V lookup: CDR1 KGHSH, CDR2 LQKENI. CDR3 length: 17 residues. The ends were cut back, 3 bases at V and 1 base at J, with 16 bases in the middle. The CDR3 sequence is CASSPQLHGVSGNTIYF. In nucleotides, the CDR3 is TGTGCCAGCTCACCTCAACTTCATGGGGTGTCTGGAAACACCATATATTTT.

The chain is built from TRBV5-1 and TRBJ2-1; D may be TRBD1 or TRBD2 (5 bases each). The germline CDR1 and CDR2 sequences are SGHRS and YFSETQ. This CDR3 region has 13 residues. The ends were cut back, 3 bases at V and 7 bases at J, with 11 bases in the middle. The chain's CDR3 is CASSWDLLNEQFF. For the CDR3, the DNA is TGCGCCAGCAGCTGGGACCTCCTGAATGAGCAGTTCTTC.

The chain links TRBV30 to TRBJ1-1, with 7 nucleotides matching TRBD1. Germline loops: CDR1 GTSNPN, CDR2 SVGIG (reference sequence). This CDR3 is built from 13 residues. V lost 1 base to trimming and J lost 8 bases; unmatched junction nucleotides: 7. The CDR3 nucleotides read TGTGCCTGGAGTGGGGGACAGTGGTTAGAAGCTTTCTTT. The encoded protein is CAWSGGQWLEAFF.

The chain carries TRBV29-1 and TRBJ1-2, with D tentatively TRBD1 (6 bases). V lost 0 bases to trimming and J lost 4 bases, with 18 bases between them. Per germline, CDR1 SQVTM and CDR2 ANQGSEA. This CDR3 region has 16 residues. Here the CDR3 reads CSVEDRGAGTSYGYTF. CDR3 DNA sequence: TGCAGCGTTGAAGATAGGGGGGCGGGGACATCCTATGGCTACACCTTC.

The CDR3 DNA follows: TGTGCCAGCAGCCCGAGCGGATTGGGGGGGGAGCTGTTTTTT. This sequence encodes CASSPSGLGGELFF. The rearrangement uses TRBV7-3 and TRBJ2-2, with TRBD2 as a possible D gene (5 bases). With 5 bases removed from V and 8 bases from J, the gap between germline ends came to 15 bases. The CDR3 consists of 14 residues. Germline V gene sequence: CDR1 SGHTA, CDR2 FQGTGA.

The chain joins TRBV6-5 to TRBJ1-6; TRBD1 agrees at 7 bases. The CDR3 has 13 residues. Per the germline V gene, CDR1 is MNHEY and CDR2 is SVGAGI. The J segment lost 8 bases and the V segment lost 6 bases, leaving 4 bases of the junction unmatched. CDR3 amino acids: CASRDQGDSPLHF. The CDR3 region has the DNA TGTGCCAGCAGGGACCAGGGGGATTCACCCCTCCACTTT.

The chain has TRBV28 and TRBJ2-5, with TRBD1 matching 8 bases. CDR1 is MDHEN, CDR2 SYDVKM, per germline. This CDR3 is 14 amino acids long. V shed 8 bases and J 4 bases; nucleotides not matched to a gene: 9. DNA for the CDR3: TGTGCCAGCTCAGGACAGGGTCGAGGAGAGACCCAGTACTTC. Translating gives CASSGQGRGETQYF.

The chain combines TRBV20-1 with TRBJ1-1, with D perhaps matching TRBD1 (6 bases). Trimming removed 3 bases at V and 0 bases at J, with 11 bases between. Germline loops: CDR1 DFQATT, CDR2 SNEGSKA (reference sequence). The CDR3 sequence is 14 residues long. CDR3: CSASPGHLNTEAFF. The CDR3 coding sequence is TGCAGTGCTAGTCCGGGACACTTGAACACTGAAGCTTTCTTT.

V gene TRBV3-1 combines with J gene TRBJ2-2; a possible D gene is TRBD2 (5 bases). Germline-derived CDR1 and CDR2 are LGHDT and YNNKEL (reference sequence). This CDR3 contains 16 residues. Trimming shortened V by 6 bases and J by 2 bases, and 16 bases separated the two germline ends. The CDR3 spells CASSSAPDLNTGELFF. As DNA, the CDR3 is TGTGCCAGCAGTTCCGCCCCGGACTTAAACACCGGGGAGCTGTTTTTT. Together with reference TRBV3-1 and TRBJ2-2, the CDR3 gives the full variable domain: DTAVSQTPKYLVTQMGNDKSIKCEQNLGHDTMYWYKQDSKKFLKIMFSYNNKELIINETVPNRFSPKSPDKAHLNLHINSLELGDSAVYFCASSSAPDLNTGELFFGEGSRLTVL.

The chain uses TRBV2 and TRBJ1-4; D call uncertain. The CDR3 has 11 amino acids. Germline assignment: CDR1 SNHLY and CDR2 FYNNEI. The V gene lost 1 base and the J gene lost 8 bases, with 2 bases spanning the gap. The CDR3 region has the DNA TGTGCCAGCAGTGAAGAGGAAAAACTGTTTTTT. Translated, it gives CASSEEEKLFF.

This clonotype was detected once. J is TRBJ2-7 and V is TRBV7-2; maybe TRBD2 (5 bases). Germline loops: CDR1 SGHTA, CDR2 FQGNSA. The CDR3 has 19 amino acids. Between the trimmed V and J ends, which lost 1 base and 0 bases, there was a span of 22 bases. The CDR3 DNA sequence: TGTGCCAGCAGCTTAGTGGGTGGGGTAGGTGGGAGTTACTCCTACGAGCAGTACTTC. Encoded protein: CASSLVGGVGGSYSYEQYF.

CDR3 amino acids: CASSVVTGARSYEQYF. The DNA for the CDR3 is TGTGCCAGTAGTGTAGTCACAGGGGCGAGATCCTACGAGCAGTACTTC. The chain joins TRBV19 to TRBJ2-7; 7 nucleotides align to TRBD1. With V trimmed by 5 bases and J by 1 base, 11 bases remained unmatched. This CDR3 comprises 16 residues. Germline V gene lookup returns CDR1 LNHDA and CDR2 SQIVND (reference sequence).

The chain links TRBV6-5 to TRBJ2-2; D ambiguous. Trimming removed 5 bases at V and 6 bases at J, with 7 bases between. This CDR3 contains 12 residues. The germline CDR1 and CDR2 sequences are MNHEY and SVGAGI. For the CDR3, the DNA is TGTGCCAGCAGTAGAGATCCCGGGGAGCTGTTTTTT. Encoded protein: CASSRDPGELFF.